The 26 T cell receptor beta chains presented below share a single source sample, sequenced in a study of blood T cell repertoires in COVID-19. Profiled with immunoSEQ multiplex PCR; TCRdb holds only in-frame clones, not every one. This table has approximately 76,000 clones, around nine tenths appearing once. Sequences were obtained from peripheral blood. The receptors originated from a young man with acute or convalescent COVID-19.

The rearrangement joins TRBV18 to TRBJ1-1; maybe TRBD1 (6 bases). Germline V gives CDR1 KGHSH, CDR2 LQKENI. This CDR3 has 13 amino acids. Trimming left V 4 bases short and J 9 bases short, with 15 bases between. The CDR3 sequence: CASSRQEPWKAFF. The CDR3 DNA reads TGTGCCAGCTCACGACAGGAACCTTGGAAAGCTTTCTTT.

This sequence joins TRBV27 and TRBJ2-1; possibly TRBD1 for D (5 bases). Germline V gene lookup returns CDR1 MNHEY and CDR2 SMNVEV (reference sequence). This CDR3 is built from 16 residues. Trimming shortened V by 6 bases and J by 5 bases, and 20 bases separated the two germline ends. The CDR3 coding sequence is TGTGCCAGCAGAACCCTTTTTGGGGCTGGAGACAATGAGCAGTTCTTC. Translation gives CASRTLFGAGDNEQFF.

The V and J genes are TRBV30 and TRBJ2-7; D gene unclear. The CDR3 has 13 amino acids. Germline values: CDR1 GTSNPN, CDR2 SVGIG (reference sequence). The V end lost 2 bases, the J end lost 3 bases, and 11 bases lay between the germline ends. CDR3 amino acids: CAWSKTEIYEQYF. Written as DNA, the CDR3 is TGTGCCTGGAGTAAGACGGAGATCTACGAGCAGTACTTC.

V is TRBV29-1 and J is TRBJ2-2, with 7 bases matching TRBD1. The CDR3 has 14 amino acids. Trimming took 6 bases from V and 0 from J; bases not matched to a gene: 4. Per the germline V gene, CDR1 is SQVTM and CDR2 is ANQGSEA. The CDR3 sequence is CSVNRGANTGELFF. CDR3 nucleotide sequence: TGCAGCGTAAACAGGGGCGCGAACACCGGGGAGCTGTTTTTT.

The chain joins TRBV11-2 to TRBJ1-4; TRBD1 is a possible D gene (6 bases). The V end lost 2 bases, the J end lost 2 bases, and 6 bases lay between the germline ends. This CDR3 contains 14 residues. The germline CDR1 and CDR2 sequences are SGHAT and FQNNGV. The CDR3 nucleotides read TGTGCCAGCAGCTTAACAGGGACTAATGAAAAACTGTTTTTT. Protein sequence: CASSLTGTNEKLFF.

This chain uses TRBV10-3 with TRBJ2-5; D is unclear. The V end was cut by 6 bases, the J end by 2 bases, with 10 bases between. The length of the CDR3 is 13 residues. Per germline, CDR1 ENHRY and CDR2 SYGVKD. CDR3 nucleotides: TGTGCCATCAGGCCGACGGAGCAAGAGACCCAGTACTTC. It codes for CAIRPTEQETQYF.

V and J are TRBV25-1 and TRBJ2-5; 7 bases agree with TRBD2. J was trimmed by 10 bases and V by 2 bases; bases with no gene match: 10. This CDR3 comprises 14 residues. Germline CDR1 is MGHDK and CDR2 is SYGVNS. This chain's CDR3 is CASSEGLDDEGQYF. The CDR3 DNA reads as TGTGCCAGCAGTGAAGGACTAGATGACGAAGGCCAGTACTTC. Full variable domain (rest looked up from reference TRBV25-1 and TRBJ2-5): EADIYQTPRYLVIGTGKKITLECSQTMGHDKMYWYQQDPGMELHLIHYSYGVNSTEKGDLSSESTVSRIRTEHFPLTLESARPSHTSQYLCASSEGLDDEGQYFGPGTRLLVL.

The V call is TRBV3-1 (or the pseudogene TRBV3-2), the J call TRBJ2-5; 10 nucleotides align to TRBD2. Germline loops: CDR1 LGHDT, CDR2 YNNKEL (reference sequence). V was clipped by 4 bases and J by 4 bases; unmatched bases: 12. The CDR3 is 17 residues long. CDR3 sequence: CASSRKVVSGRRETQYF. Here the CDR3 DNA reads TGTGCCAGCAGCCGGAAGGTAGTTAGCGGGAGGAGAGAGACCCAGTACTTC.

The rearrangement uses TRBV3-1 (or the pseudogene TRBV3-2) and TRBJ2-5, with D tentatively TRBD2 (6 bases). Germline CDR1 reads LGHDT; CDR2 reads YNNKEL (reference sequence). V shed 0 bases and J shed 5 bases, with 13 bases lying between them. This CDR3 has 15 amino acids. For the CDR3, the DNA is TGTGCCAGCAGCCAAGACGGAGGGAGCCAGGAGACCCAGTACTTC. This translates into CASSQDGGSQETQYF.

In DNA form, the CDR3 reads TGTGCCAGCAGGCATTTGAGCGGACAAGAGACCCAGTACTTC. It yields the protein CASRHLSGQETQYF. V gene TRBV5-5 combines with J gene TRBJ2-5; the D gene is possibly TRBD2 (5 bases). V was clipped by 5 bases and J by 2 bases, with 13 bases between them. Germline assignment: CDR1 SGHKS and CDR2 YYEKEE (reference sequence). The CDR3 has 14 residues.

The J gene is TRBJ1-1, the V gene TRBV5-1; TRBD1 matches 8 bases. CDR1 is SGHRS, CDR2 YFSETQ, per germline. The CDR3 consists of 17 residues. Losses at the gene ends were 3 bases for V and 4 bases for J; bases not matched to a gene: 14. Here the CDR3 reads CASSSTLGTGGVTEAFF. The CDR3 DNA is TGCGCCAGCAGCTCGACCTTAGGGACAGGTGGGGTCACTGAAGCTTTCTTT.

This clone showed up just a few times. The CDR3 region is CASSLEEGWGEKLFF. CDR3 DNA sequence: TGTGCCAGCAGCTTAGAGGAGGGCTGGGGGGAAAAACTGTTTTTT. The chain links TRBV11-2 to TRBJ1-4; TRBD1 might be the D (5 bases). The CDR3 contains 15 residues. Per germline, CDR1 SGHAT and CDR2 FQNNGV. V was cut by 0 bases and J by 8 bases, with 13 bases left in between.

The rearrangement joins TRBV7-2 to TRBJ2-3; no clear D. The CDR3 contains 12 residues. Germline CDR1 and CDR2: SGHTA and FQGNSA. Trimming took off 5 bases at V and 2 bases at J, with 5 bases between the two ends. The CDR3 reads CASSHNTDTQYF. The CDR3 coding sequence is TGTGCCAGCAGCCACAACACAGATACGCAGTATTTT.

The chain links TRBV5-4 to TRBJ2-7, with D possibly TRBD2 on 5 matching bases. Germline V gives CDR1 SGHNT, CDR2 YYREEE (reference sequence). This CDR3 has 13 amino acids. Deletions cut 2 bases from V and 7 bases from J, with 13 bases between. The DNA for the CDR3 is TGTGCCAGCAGCTTAAGTCCTACGGGGGAGCAGTACTTC. This codes for CASSLSPTGEQYF.

The V gene is TRBV6-5, the J gene TRBJ1-1; unclear D gene. CDR3 size: 13 residues. V was trimmed by 5 bases and J by 5 bases, leaving 12 bases between them. Germline V gene lookup returns CDR1 MNHEY and CDR2 SVGAGI. CDR3 sequence: CASSRRRGTEAFF. CDR3 in DNA: TGTGCCAGCAGTCGACGCAGAGGGACTGAAGCTTTCTTT.

The genes are TRBV30 and TRBJ2-1, with D maybe TRBD2 (6 bases). This CDR3 comprises 13 residues. V lost 5 bases and J lost 10, with 18 bases in between. Germline V gene lookup returns CDR1 GTSNPN and CDR2 SVGIG (reference sequence). This CDR3 reads CAWGRRRGREQFF. CDR3 DNA sequence: TGTGCCTGGGGGAGGCGGCGAGGGCGGGAGCAGTTCTTC.

The chain links TRBV28 to TRBJ1-1; 8 bases map to TRBD1. The CDR3 has 15 amino acids. Germline CDR1 is MDHEN and CDR2 is SYDVKM. Trimming removed 2 bases from V and 5 bases from J; junction bases left unmatched: 7. CDR3 sequence reads: CASSLIQGARTEAFF. The CDR3 DNA sequence: TGTGCCAGCAGTTTAATCCAGGGGGCACGGACTGAAGCTTTCTTT.

Only one count was recorded for this clone. V usage is TRBV5-4 and J usage is TRBJ2-3; unclear D gene. V was cut by 2 bases and J by 2 bases, with 9 bases left in between. The CDR3 is 14 amino acids. Per germline, CDR1 SGHNT and CDR2 YYREEE (reference sequence). The CDR3 bases are TGTGCCAGCAGCTTAGCTCATACCACAGATACGCAGTATTTT. Its protein is CASSLAHTTDTQYF.

J is TRBJ1-5 and V is TRBV28; TRBD1 might be the D (6 bases). The V end lost 6 bases, the J end lost 2 bases, and 17 bases lay between the germline ends. Germline V gives CDR1 MDHEN, CDR2 SYDVKM. The CDR3 contains 16 residues. The CDR3 is CASSMTGLAGNQPQHF. The CDR3 DNA reads TGTGCCAGCAGCATGACAGGCCTGGCGGGCAATCAGCCCCAGCATTTT.

The chain carries TRBV13 and TRBJ2-1; D is possibly TRBD2 (5 bases). The CDR3 is 15 residues long. Trimming took off 4 bases at V and 8 bases at J, with 18 bases between the two ends. The germline V gene encodes CDR1 PRHDT and CDR2 FYEKMQ (reference sequence). CDR3 sequence: CASSSLRASLHEQFF. CDR3 sequence (DNA): TGTGCCAGCAGCTCGCTAAGGGCTAGCCTACATGAGCAGTTCTTC.

This clone occurred once. V is TRBV4-1 and J is TRBJ2-3; D is perhaps TRBD1 (5 bases). The CDR3 spans 13 residues. V was pared by 0 bases and J by 7 bases, with 8 bases between. Germline V gene data show CDR1 as MGHRA and CDR2 as YSYEKL. CDR3 sequence (DNA): TGCGCCAGCAGCCAAGAAGGGGCAAATACGCAGTATTTT. This codes for CASSQEGANTQYF.

Only one count was recorded for this clone. The chain links TRBV27 to TRBJ2-7, with TRBD1 matching over 8 bases. CDR3 length equals 16 residues. Germline V gene sequence: CDR1 MNHEY, CDR2 SMNVEV (reference sequence). The J segment lost 4 bases and the V segment lost 3 bases, leaving 11 bases of the junction unmatched. CDR3 in DNA: TGTGCCAGCAGTTTCCGACAGGGGCAGGTCGCGTACGAGCAGTACTTC. Its translation: CASSFRQGQVAYEQYF.

This chain joins TRBV27 and TRBJ1-1; no reliable D call. Looked up from germline, CDR1 is MNHEY and CDR2 is SMNVEV (reference sequence). The V and J ends lost 3 bases and 5 bases respectively, with 13 bases between them. This CDR3 has 14 amino acids. The CDR3 region is CASSFSARGTEAFF. The CDR3 nucleotides read TGTGCCAGCAGTTTCTCGGCTCGAGGGACTGAAGCTTTCTTT.

This clone was counted a few times. The V call is TRBV28, the J call TRBJ2-1; possibly TRBD2 for D (5 bases). This CDR3 region has 14 residues. Germline values: CDR1 MDHEN, CDR2 SYDVKM. Trimming left V 7 bases short and J 10 bases short, with 20 bases between. The chain's CDR3 is CASIPRGSHREQFF. The CDR3 DNA is TGTGCCAGCATCCCCCGTGGGAGTCATCGGGAGCAGTTCTTC.

The rearrangement uses TRBV10-3 and TRBJ1-5, with 11 bases fitting TRBD1. V lost 3 bases, J lost 7 bases, and 5 bases stayed unmatched. CDR3 size: 15 residues. Germline CDR1 reads ENHRY; CDR2 reads SYGVKD. The DNA for the CDR3 is TGTGCCATCAGTGATTCGGGACAGGGGGGGCAGCCCCAGCATTTT. Amino acid sequence: CAISDSGQGGQPQHF.

The CDR3 region has the DNA TGCGCCAGCAGTGAGGGCAGGTCTGAAAAACTGTTTTTT. Translation: CASSEGRSEKLFF. The chain recombines TRBV10-2 with TRBJ1-4; no reliable D call. The CDR3 has 13 amino acids. Germline V lookup: CDR1 WSHSY, CDR2 SAAADI. V lost 2 bases and J 7 bases, leaving 8 bases between the germline ends.